This T cell receptor beta chain was found in a study of shared clonotypes between healthy human individuals. Study information: CD8 memory received one plate per donor, CD8 naive two, CD4 memory three and CD4 naive three.

Study observations and caveats: Clonotype sharing among donors, it was expected, would be affected by sequencing depth.

The assay was immunoSEQ multiplex PCR, and TCRdb's table has in-frame clones only and misses some. The sample has about 1 million clones, roughly 80% seen once; the top ten hold roughly 1.4%. The V gene's germline CDR1 is MGHDK and CDR2 SYGVNS. CDR3 length: 11 amino acids. With 7 bases removed from V and 1 base from J, the gap between germline ends came to 5 bases. With respect to this clone: Its specificity is not known.

Sequenced: memory CD4+ T cells sorted from blood. As for subset: CD45RA-negative fraction. This rearrangement joins TRBV25-1 to TRBJ2-7; D gene uncertain. The clonotype was recovered from a young man in good health. CDR3 amino acids: CASTGSYEQYF. CDR3 sequence (DNA): TGTGCCAGCACCGGATCCTACGAGCAGTACTTC.